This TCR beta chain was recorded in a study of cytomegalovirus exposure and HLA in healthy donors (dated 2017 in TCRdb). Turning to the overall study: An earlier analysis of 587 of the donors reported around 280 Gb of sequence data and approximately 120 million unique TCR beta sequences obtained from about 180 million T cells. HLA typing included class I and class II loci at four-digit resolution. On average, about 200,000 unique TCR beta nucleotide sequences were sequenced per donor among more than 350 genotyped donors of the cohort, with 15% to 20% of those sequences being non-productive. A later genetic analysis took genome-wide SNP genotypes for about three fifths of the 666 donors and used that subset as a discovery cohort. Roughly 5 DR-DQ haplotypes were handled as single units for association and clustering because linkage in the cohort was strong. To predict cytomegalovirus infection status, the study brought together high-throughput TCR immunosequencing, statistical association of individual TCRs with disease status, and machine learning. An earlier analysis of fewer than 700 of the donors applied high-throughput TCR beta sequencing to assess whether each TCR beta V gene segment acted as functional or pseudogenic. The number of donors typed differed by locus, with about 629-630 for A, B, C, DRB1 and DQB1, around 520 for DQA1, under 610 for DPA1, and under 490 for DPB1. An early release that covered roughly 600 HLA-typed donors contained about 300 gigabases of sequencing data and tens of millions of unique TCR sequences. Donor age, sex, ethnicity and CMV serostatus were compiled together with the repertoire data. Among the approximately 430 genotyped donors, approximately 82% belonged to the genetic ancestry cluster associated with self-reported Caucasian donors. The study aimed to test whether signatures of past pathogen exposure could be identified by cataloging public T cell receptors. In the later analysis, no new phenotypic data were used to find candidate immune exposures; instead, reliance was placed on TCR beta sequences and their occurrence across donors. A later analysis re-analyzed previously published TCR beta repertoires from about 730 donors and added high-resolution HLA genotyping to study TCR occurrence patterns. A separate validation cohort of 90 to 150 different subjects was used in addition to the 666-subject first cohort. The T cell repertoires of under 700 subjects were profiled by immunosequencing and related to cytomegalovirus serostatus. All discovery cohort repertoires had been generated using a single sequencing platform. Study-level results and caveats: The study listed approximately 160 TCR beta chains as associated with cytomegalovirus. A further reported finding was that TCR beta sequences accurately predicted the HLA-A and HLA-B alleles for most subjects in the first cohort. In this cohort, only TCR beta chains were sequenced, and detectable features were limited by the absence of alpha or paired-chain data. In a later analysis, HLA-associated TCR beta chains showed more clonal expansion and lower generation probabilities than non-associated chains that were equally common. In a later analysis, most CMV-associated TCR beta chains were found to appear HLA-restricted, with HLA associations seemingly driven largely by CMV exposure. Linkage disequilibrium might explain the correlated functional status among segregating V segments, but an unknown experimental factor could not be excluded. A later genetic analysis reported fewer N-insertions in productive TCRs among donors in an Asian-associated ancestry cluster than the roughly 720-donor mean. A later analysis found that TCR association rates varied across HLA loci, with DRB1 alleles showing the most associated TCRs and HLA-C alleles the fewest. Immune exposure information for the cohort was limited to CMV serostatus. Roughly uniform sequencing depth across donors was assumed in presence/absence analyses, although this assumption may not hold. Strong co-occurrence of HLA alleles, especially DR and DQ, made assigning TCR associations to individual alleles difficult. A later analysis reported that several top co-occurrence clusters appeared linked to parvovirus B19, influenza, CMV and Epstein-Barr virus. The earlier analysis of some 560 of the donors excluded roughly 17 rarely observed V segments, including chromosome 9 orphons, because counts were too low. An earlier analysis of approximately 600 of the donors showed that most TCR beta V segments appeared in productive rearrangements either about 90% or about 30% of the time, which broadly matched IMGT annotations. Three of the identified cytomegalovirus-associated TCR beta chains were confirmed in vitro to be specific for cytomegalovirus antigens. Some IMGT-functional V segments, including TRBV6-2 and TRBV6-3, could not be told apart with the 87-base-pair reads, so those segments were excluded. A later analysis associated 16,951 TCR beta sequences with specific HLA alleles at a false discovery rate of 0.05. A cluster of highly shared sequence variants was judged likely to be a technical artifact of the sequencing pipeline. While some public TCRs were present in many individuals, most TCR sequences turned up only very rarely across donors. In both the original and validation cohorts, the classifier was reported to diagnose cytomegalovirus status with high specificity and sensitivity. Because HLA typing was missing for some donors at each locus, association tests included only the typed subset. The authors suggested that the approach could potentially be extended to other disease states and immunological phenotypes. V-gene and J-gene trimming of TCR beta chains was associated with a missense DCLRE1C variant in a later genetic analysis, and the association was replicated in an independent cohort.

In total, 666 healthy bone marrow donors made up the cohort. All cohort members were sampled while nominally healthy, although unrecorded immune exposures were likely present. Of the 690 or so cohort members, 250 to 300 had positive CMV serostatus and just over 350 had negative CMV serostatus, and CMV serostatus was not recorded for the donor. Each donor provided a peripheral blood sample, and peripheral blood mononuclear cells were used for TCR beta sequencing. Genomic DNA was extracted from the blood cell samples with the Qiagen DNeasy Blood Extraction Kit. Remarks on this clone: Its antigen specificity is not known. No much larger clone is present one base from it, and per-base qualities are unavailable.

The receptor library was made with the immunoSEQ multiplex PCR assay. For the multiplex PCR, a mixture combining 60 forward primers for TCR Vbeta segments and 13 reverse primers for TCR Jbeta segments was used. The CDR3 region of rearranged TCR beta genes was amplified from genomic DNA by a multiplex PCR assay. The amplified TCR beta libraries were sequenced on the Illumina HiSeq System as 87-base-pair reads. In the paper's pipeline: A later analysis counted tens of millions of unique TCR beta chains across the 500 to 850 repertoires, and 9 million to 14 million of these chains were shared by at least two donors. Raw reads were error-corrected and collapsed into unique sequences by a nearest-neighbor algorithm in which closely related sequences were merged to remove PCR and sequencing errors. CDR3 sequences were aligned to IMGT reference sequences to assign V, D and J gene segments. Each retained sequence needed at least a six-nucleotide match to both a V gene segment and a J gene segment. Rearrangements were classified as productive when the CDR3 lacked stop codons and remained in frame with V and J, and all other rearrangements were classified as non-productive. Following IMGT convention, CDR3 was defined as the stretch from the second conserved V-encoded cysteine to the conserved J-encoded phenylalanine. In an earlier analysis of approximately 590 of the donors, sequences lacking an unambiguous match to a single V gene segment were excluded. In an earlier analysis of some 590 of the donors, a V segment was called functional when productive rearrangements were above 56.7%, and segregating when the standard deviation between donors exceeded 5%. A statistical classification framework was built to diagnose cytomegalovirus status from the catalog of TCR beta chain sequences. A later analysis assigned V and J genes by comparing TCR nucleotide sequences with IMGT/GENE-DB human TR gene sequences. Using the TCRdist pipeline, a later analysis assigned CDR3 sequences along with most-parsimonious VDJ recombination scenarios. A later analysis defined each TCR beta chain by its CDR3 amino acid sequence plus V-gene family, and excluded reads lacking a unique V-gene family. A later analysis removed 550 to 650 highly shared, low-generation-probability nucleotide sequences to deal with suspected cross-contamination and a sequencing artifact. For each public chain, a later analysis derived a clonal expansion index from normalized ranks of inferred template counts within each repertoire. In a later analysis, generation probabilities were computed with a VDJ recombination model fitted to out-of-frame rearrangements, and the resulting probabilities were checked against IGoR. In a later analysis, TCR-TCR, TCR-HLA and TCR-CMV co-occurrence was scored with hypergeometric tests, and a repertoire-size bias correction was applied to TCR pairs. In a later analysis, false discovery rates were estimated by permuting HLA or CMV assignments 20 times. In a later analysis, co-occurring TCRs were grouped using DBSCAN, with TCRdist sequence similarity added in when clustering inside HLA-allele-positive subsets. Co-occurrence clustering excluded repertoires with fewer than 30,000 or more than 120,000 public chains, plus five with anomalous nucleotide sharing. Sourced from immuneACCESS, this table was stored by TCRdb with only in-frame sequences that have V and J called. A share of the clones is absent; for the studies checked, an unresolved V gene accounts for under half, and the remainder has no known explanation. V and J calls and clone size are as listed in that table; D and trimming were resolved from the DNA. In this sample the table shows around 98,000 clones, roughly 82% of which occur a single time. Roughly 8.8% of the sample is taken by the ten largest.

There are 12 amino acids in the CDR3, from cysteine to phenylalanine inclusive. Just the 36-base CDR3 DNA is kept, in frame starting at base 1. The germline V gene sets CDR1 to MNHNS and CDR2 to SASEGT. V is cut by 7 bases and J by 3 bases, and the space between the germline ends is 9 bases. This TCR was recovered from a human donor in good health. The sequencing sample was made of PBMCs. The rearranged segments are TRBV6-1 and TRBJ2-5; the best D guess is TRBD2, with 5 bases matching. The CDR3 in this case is CASNRGKETQYF. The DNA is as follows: TGTGCCAGCAACCGGGGAAAAGAGACCCAGTACTTC.